This TCR beta chain derives from a study of blood T cell repertoires in COVID-19. Only in-frame clones appear in the TCRdb table, and some are missing; sequencing was by immunoSEQ multiplex PCR. The data show roughly 300,000 clones, with 70% to 90% seen just once and 8% to 13% held by the top ten. Trimming left V 1 base short and J 3 bases short, with 21 bases between. The CDR3 is 18 amino acids. Per the germline V gene, CDR1 is MGHRA and CDR2 is YSYEKL. The J gene is TRBJ1-1, the V gene TRBV4-1; D call uncertain. The sequence was obtained from a woman under 30 who had recovered from COVID-19. The material sequenced was PBMCs or T cells enriched from blood (not recorded which). The CDR3 coding sequence is TGCGCCAGCAGCCAAGCTATTGGTCTTGAGAGGTTGGACACTGAAGCTTTCTTT. Translation: CASSQAIGLERLDTEAFF.